This TCR beta chain appears in the sequencing data of a study of T-cell reconstitution after alpha-beta-depleted transplantation in children. This sample's TCRbeta library carried unique molecular identifier barcodes. TCRdb passed the PCR reads through MiXCR, listing each CDR3 protein once. This sample has 300,000 or so distinct CDR3 sequences, with about 10% found just once. The CDR3 loop spans 14 amino acids. Germline V lookup: CDR1 DFQATT, CDR2 SNEGSKA (reference sequence). The V and J ends lost 5 bases and 4 bases, in that order; junction bases with no gene match: 8. This clonotype has a handful of counts.

The chain is built from TRBV20-1 and TRBJ2-3, with TRBD1 matching over 8 bases. Sequenced material: PBMCs from the stem cell graft donor, taken from the stem cell graft. The receptor was derived from a human donor who donated a stem cell graft to a child with SCID. CDR3 DNA sequence: TGCAGTGCTCCAAACAGGGGGTTCCCAGATACGCAGTATTTT. Translated, it gives CSAPNRGFPDTQYF.